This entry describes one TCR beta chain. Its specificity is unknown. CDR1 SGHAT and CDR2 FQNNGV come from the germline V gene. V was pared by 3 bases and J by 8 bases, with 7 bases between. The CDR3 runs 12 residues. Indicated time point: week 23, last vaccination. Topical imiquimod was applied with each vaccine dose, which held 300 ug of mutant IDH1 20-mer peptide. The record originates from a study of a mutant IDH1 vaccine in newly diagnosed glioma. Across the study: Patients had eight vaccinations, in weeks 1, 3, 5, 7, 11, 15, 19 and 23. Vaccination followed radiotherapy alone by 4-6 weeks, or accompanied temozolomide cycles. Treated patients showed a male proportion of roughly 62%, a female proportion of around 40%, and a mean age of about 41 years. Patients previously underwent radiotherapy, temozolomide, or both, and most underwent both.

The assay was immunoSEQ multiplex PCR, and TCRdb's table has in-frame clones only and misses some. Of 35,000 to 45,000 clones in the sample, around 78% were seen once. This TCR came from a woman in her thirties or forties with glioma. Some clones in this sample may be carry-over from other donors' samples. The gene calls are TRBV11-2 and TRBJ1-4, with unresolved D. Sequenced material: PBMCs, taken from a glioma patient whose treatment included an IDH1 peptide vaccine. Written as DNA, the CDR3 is TGTGCCAGCAGCTTTACGACCGAAAAACTGTTTTTT. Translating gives CASSFTTEKLFF. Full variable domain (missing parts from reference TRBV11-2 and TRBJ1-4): EAGVAQSPRYKIIEKRQSVAFWCNPISGHATLYWYQQILGQGPKLLIQFQNNGVVDDSQLPKDRFSAERLKGVDSTLKIQPAKLEDSAVYLCASSFTTEKLFFGSGTQLSVL.